The clone carrying this T cell receptor (beta chain) was recorded once. As yet, its antigen is unknown. From germline, CDR1 is LGHNA and CDR2 YSLEER. Trimming took off 5 bases at V and 6 bases at J, with 14 bases between the two ends. This CDR3 has 15 amino acids. The assay was immunoSEQ multiplex PCR, and TCRdb's table has in-frame clones only and misses some. The sample holds roughly 76,000 clones, 85% seen once. The record originates from a study of a mutant IDH1 vaccine in newly diagnosed glioma. Notes on the study in general: Pseudoprogression apparently tracked independently of changes in top peripheral T cell clonotypes.

Documented time point: week 23, last vaccination. Each vaccine dose was 300 ug of mutant IDH1 20-mer peptide, with topical imiquimod. The sample was PBMCs, taken from a glioma patient whose treatment included an IDH1 peptide vaccine. The clonotype was recovered from a man younger than 40 with glioma. Some clones in this sample may be carry-over from other donors' samples. This chain connects TRBV4-3 to TRBJ1-6; D uncertain. In DNA, the CDR3 is TGCGCCAGCAGCTACCAGAGGACGGGTAATTCACCCCTCCACTTT. Translated, it gives CASSYQRTGNSPLHF.